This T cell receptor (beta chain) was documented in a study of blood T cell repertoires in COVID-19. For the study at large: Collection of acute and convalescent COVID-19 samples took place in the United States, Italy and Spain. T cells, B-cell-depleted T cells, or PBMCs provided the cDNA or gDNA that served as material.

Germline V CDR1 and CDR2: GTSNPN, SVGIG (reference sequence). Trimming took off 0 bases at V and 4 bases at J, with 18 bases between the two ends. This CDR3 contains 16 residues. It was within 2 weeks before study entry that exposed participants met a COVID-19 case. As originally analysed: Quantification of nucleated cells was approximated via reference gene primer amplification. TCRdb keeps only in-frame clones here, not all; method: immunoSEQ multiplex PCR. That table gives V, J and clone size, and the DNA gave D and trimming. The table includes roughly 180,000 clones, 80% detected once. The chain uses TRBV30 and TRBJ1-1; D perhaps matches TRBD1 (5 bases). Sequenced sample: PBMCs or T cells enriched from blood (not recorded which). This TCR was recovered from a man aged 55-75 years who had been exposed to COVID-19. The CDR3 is CAWSVGRSGIFTEAFF. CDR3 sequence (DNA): TGTGCCTGGAGTGTAGGACGGTCAGGGATTTTCACTGAAGCTTTCTTT.